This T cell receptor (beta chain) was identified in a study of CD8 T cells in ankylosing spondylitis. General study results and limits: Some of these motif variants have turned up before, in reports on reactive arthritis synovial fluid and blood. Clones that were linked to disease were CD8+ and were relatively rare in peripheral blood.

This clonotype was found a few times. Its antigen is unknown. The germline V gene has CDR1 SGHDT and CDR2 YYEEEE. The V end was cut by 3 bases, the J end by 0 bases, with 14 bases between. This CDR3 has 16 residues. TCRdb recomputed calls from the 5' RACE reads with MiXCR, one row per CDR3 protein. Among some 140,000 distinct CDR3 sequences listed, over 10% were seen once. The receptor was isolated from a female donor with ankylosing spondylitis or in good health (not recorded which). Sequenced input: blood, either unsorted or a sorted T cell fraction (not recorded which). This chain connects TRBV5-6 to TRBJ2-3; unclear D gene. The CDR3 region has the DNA TGTGCCAGCAGCTGGACCGGTCAGTCTAGCACAGATACGCAGTATTTT. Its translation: CASSWTGQSSTDTQYF.